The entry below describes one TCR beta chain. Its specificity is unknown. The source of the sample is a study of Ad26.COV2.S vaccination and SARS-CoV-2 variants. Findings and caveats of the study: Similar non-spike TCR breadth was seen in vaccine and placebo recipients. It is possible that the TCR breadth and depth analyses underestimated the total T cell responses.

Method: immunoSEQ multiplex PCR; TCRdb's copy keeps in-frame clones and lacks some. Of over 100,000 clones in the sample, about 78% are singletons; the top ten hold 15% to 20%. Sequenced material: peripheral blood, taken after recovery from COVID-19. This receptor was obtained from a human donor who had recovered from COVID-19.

The CDR3 DNA reads TGCGCCAGCAGCAAAGGAACGGGGCAGGGCATCCGCTCTGGAAACACCATATATTTT. Translation gives CASSKGTGQGIRSGNTIYF. This chain connects TRBV5-1 to TRBJ1-3; possibly TRBD1 for D (5 bases). Germline V gives CDR1 SGHRS, CDR2 YFSETQ. V was shortened by 4 bases and J by 0 bases, with 23 bases between the two germline ends. The CDR3 contains 19 residues. Combining the CDR3 with reference TRBV5-1 and TRBJ1-3 gives the whole variable domain KAGVTQTPRYLIKTRGQQVTLSCSPISGHRSVSWYQQTPGQGLQFLFEYFSETQRNKGNFPGRFSGRQFSNSRSEMNVSTLELGDSALYLCASSKGTGQGIRSGNTIYFGEGSWLTVV.